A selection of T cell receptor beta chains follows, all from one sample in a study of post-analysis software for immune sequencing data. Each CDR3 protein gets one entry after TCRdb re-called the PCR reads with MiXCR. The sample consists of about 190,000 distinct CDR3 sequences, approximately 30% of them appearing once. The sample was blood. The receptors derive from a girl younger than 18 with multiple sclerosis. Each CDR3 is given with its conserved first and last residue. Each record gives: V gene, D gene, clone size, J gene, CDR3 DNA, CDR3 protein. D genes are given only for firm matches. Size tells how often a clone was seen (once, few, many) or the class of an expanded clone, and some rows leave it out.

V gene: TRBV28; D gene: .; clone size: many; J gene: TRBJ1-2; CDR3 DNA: TGTGCCAGCACCCCTGTGGGGGCTAGTTTTGGCTACACCTTC; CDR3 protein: CASTPVGASFGYTF
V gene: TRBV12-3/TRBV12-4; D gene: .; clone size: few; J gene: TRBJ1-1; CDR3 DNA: TGTGCCAGCAGTTTCTCAGGGATGAACACTGAAGCTTTCTTT; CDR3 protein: CASSFSGMNTEAFF
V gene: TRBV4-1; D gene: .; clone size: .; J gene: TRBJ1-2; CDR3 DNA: TGCGCCAGCAGTCAGGCAGAACGAATAGGGCATGGCTACACCTTC; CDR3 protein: CASSQAERIGHGYTF
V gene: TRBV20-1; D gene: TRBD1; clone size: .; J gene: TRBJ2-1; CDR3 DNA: TGCAGTGCTACGGACAGGAAATACAATGAGCAGTTCTTC; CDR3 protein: CSATDRKYNEQFF
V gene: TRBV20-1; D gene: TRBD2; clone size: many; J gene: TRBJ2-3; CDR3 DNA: TGCAGTGCTAGAGGAGGAGCTAGCGGGACTATGGATACGCAGTATTTT; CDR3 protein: CSARGGASGTMDTQYF
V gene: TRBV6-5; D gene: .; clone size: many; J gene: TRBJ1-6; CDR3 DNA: TGTGCCAGCAGGTCTCGGGGCTCCTATAATTCACCCCTCCACTTT; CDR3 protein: CASRSRGSYNSPLHF
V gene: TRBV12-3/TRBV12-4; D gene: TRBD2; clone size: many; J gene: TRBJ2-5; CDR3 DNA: TGTGCCAGCAGTTTGCGGGGGGGCCAGGAGACCCAGTACTTC; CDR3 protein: CASSLRGGQETQYF
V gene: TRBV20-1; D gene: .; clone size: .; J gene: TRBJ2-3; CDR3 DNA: TGCAGTGCTAGGAGGGCAGGGTGGACAGATACGCAGTATTTT; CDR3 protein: CSARRAGWTDTQYF
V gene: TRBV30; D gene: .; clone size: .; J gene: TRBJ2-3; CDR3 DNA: TGTGCCTGGAGTGGCCCCGGGTTGGCAGATACGCAGTATTTT; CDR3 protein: CAWSGPGLADTQYF
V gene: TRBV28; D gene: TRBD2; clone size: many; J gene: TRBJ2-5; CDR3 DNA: TGTGCCAGCCAAAGGGCGGGAGGCGAACAAGAGACCCAGTACTTC; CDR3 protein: CASQRAGGEQETQYF
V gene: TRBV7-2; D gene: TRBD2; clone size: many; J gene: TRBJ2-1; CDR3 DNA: TGTGCCAGCAGCAAGACTAGCGGGAGGAGAAATGAGCAGTTCTTC; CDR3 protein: CASSKTSGRRNEQFF
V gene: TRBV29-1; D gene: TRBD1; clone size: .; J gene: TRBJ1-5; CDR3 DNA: TGCAGCGTTGAAGATCCGGGACAGAGCAATCAGCCCCAGCATTTT; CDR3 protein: CSVEDPGQSNQPQHF
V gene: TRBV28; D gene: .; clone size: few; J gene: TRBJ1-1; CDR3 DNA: TGTGCCAGCAGTTTTACAGGGCGAGAGTATGCTTTCTTT; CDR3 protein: CASSFTGREYAFF
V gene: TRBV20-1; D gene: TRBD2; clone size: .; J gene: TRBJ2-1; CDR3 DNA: TGCAGTGCTAGAGATCGTCTAGCGGGCTGCAATGAGCAGTTCTTC; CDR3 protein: CSARDRLAGCNEQFF
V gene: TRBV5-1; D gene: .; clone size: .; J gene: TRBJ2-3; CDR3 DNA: TGCGCCAGCAGCTGGGCTGCGGTCAGAGATACGCAGTATTTT; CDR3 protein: CASSWAAVRDTQYF
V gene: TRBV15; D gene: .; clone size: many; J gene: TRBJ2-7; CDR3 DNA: TGTGCCACCAGCAGAGACTCCTACGAGCAGTACTTC; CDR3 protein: CATSRDSYEQYF
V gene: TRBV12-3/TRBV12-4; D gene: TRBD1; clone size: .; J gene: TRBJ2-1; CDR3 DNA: TGTGCCAGCAACACATCCCCGGGACAGGGGAATGAGCAGTTCTTC; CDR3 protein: CASNTSPGQGNEQFF
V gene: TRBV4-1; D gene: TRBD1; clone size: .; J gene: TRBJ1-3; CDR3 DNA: TGCGCCAGCAGCCAAGCTCTGACAGGGGTATCTGGAAACACCATATATTTT; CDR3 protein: CASSQALTGVSGNTIYF
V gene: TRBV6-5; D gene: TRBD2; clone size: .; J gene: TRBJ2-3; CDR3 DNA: TGTGCCAGCAGTTACCGGCGGGGGGGAGCGGATACGCAGTATTTT; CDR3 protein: CASSYRRGGADTQYF
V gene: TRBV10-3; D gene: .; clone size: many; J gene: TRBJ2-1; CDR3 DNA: TGTGCCATCAGTGATTTTGGCGGGGCTTTAAATGAGCAGTTCTTC; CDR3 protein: CAISDFGGALNEQFF
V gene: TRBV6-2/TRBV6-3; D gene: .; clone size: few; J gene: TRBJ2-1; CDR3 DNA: TGTGCCAGCAGTTCCCACCCACTACTAGAGGACGGGTGGAATGAGCAGTTCTTC; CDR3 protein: CASSSHPLLEDGWNEQFF
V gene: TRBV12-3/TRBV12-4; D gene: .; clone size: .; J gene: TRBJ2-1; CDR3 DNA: TGTACCAGCAGTTTGGGAGTAGCTCAGGGGAATGAGCAGTTCTTC; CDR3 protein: CTSSLGVAQGNEQFF
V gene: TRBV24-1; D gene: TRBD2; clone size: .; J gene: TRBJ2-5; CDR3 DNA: TGTGCCACCAGTGACCCAGGACTAGCGGAAGAGACCCAGTACTTC; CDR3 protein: CATSDPGLAEETQYF
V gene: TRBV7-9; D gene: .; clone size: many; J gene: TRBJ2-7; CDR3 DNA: TGTGCCAGCAGCGATACAGGGAGCGTAGTTTCAGGGCAGTACTTC; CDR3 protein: CASSDTGSVVSGQYF
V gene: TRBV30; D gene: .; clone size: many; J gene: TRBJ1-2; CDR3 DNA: TGTGCCTGGACAGGAACCTATGGCTACACCTTC; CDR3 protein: CAWTGTYGYTF
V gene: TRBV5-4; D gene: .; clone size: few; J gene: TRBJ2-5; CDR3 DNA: TGTGCCAGCAGCCCCCCCGTGGGCAGGGGATTGGGGACCCAGTACTTC; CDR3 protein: CASSPPVGRGLGTQYF
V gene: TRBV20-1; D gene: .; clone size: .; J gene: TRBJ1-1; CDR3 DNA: TGCAGTGCTGGAGAGGGGCGGCACACTGAAGCTTTCTTT; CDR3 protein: CSAGEGRHTEAFF
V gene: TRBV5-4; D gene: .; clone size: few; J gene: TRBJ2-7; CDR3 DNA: TGTGCCAGCAGTTGGGGTACGTTGACAAACTACGAGCAGTACTTC; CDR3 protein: CASSWGTLTNYEQYF
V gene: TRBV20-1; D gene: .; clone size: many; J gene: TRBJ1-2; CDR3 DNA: TGCAGTGCTAGAACCGGGGCCTCCGGTTATGGCTACACCTTC; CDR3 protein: CSARTGASGYGYTF
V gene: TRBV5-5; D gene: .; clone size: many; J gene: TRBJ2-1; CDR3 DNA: TGTGCCAGCAGCGATAACAGGGCTGTGGGGCAGTTCTTC; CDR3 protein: CASSDNRAVGQFF
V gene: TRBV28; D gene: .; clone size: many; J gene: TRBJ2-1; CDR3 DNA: TGTGCCACCACCGGAGGGGTGATCGGCAATGAGCAGTTCTTC; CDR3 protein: CATTGGVIGNEQFF
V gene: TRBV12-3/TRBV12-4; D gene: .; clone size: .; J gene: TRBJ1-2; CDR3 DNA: TGTGCCAGCAGTTTGGTACAGGGAAGTGATAACTATGGCTACACCTTC; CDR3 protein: CASSLVQGSDNYGYTF
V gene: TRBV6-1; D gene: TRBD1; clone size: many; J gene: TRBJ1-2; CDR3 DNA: TGTGCCAGCAGTGAATCCGGGACAGGGGAAGGCTACACCTTC; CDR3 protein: CASSESGTGEGYTF
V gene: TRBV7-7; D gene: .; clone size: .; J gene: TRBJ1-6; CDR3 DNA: TGTGCTAGCAGCTCCTCCGGGGGGGACCGTAATAATTCACCCCTCCACTTT; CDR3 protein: CASSSSGGDRNNSPLHF
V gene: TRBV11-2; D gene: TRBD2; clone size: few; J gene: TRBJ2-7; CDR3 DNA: TGTGCCAGCAGCTTCACAATCCCGTTTCGGGGGGGCTCCTACGAGCAGTACTTC; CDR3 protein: CASSFTIPFRGGSYEQYF
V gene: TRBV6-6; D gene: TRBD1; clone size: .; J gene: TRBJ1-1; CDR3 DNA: TGTGCCAGCAGTTCCGGACAGGGGGCAGACGAAGCTTTCTTT; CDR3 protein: CASSSGQGADEAFF
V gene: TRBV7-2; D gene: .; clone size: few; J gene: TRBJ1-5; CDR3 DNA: TGTGCCAGCAGCCCGACGGGCCGCCGGATGAAACAGCCCCAGCATTTT; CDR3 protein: CASSPTGRRMKQPQHF
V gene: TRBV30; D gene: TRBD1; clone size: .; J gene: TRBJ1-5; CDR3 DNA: TGTGCCTGGAGTCATGGACAGGGAAGGGATCAGCCCCAGCATTTT; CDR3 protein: CAWSHGQGRDQPQHF
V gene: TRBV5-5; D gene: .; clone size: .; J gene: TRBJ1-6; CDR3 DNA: TGTGCCAGCAGCTTAAATCAGGGGAATTCACCCCTCCACTTT; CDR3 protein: CASSLNQGNSPLHF
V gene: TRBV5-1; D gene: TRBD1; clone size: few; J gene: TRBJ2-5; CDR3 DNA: TGCGCCAGCAGATCGACAGGGGGCGTTGAGACCCAGTACTTC; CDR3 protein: CASRSTGGVETQYF
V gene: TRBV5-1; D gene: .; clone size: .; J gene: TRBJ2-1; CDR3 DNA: TGCGCCAGCAGCTTTTCGGCGAACTCCTACAATGAGCAGTTCTTC; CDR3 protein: CASSFSANSYNEQFF
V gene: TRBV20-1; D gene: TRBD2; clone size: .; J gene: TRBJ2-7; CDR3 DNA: TGCAGTGCTAGAGATCCCCGGACTAGCGGGAGGCCGTGGAATGAGCAGTACTTC; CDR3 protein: CSARDPRTSGRPWNEQYF
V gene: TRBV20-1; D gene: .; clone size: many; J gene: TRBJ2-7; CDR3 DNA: TGCAGTGCTAGAGACGCACGGCCCATAGTCCGCGAGCAGTACTTC; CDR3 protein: CSARDARPIVREQYF
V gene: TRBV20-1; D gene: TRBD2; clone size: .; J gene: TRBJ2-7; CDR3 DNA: TGCAGTGCCCAGTTCCACGGGGGGAGCTCCTACGAGCAGTACTTC; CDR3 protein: CSAQFHGGSSYEQYF
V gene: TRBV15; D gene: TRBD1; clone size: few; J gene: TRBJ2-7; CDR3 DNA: TGTGCCACCAGCAGAGACCGGACAGGGGGGTGGGCGGTCTACGAGCAGTACTTC; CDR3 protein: CATSRDRTGGWAVYEQYF
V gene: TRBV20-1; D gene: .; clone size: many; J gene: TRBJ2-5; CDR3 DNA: TGCAGTGCTAGAGGGGAGACCCAGTACTTC; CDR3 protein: CSARGETQYF
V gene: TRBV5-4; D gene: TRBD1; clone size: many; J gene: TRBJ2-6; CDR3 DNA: TGTGCCAGCAGCGTACTGGGACAGGCGGGCTCTGGGGCCAACGTCCTGACTTTC; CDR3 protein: CASSVLGQAGSGANVLTF
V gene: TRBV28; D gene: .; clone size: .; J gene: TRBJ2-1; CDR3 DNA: TGTGCCAGCAACACTTTGAGCAATGAGCAGTTCTTC; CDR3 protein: CASNTLSNEQFF
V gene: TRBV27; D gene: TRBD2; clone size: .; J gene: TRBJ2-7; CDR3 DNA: TGTGCCAGCAGAATTTATAGCGGACTAGCGGGGGAGGCCTACGAGCAGTACTTC; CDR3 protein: CASRIYSGLAGEAYEQYF
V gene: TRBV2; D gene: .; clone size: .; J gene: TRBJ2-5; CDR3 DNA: TGTGCCAGCAGCGCGACTGGCCCCAGACGGGGCCAAGAGACCCAGTACTTC; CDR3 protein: CASSATGPRRGQETQYF